This T cell receptor (beta chain) was captured in a study of T cells after yellow fever vaccination. Regarding the study as a whole: The booster saw the reappearance of most primary-vaccination clones (approximately 97% CD4, 80% to 90% CD8). Abundant clonotypes (contaminants from the bulk population) could be present in FACS-sorted repertoires. Peaking faster, on day 5 versus 15, the secondary response was nonetheless weaker.

Of note for this clonotype: Its antigen is undetermined.

Trimming removed 1 base at V and 0 bases at J, with 13 bases between. The germline V gene has CDR1 DFQATT and CDR2 SNEGSKA (reference sequence). The CDR3 consists of 16 residues. Making TCR cDNA involved 5'RACE template switching, which added UMIs and a universal primer site. TCRdb re-called the 5' RACE reads with MiXCR, one entry per CDR3 protein. This table holds about 330,000 distinct CDR3 sequences, about 4% found once. The V and J genes are TRBV20-1 and TRBJ2-1; weak D call: TRBD2 (6 bases). The source was PBMCs, collected 5 days after the yellow fever booster vaccination. This receptor was obtained from a man between 18 and 35 years old who received the YFV17D yellow fever vaccine. CDR3 amino acids: CSARGSGQSSYNEQFF. CDR3 DNA sequence: TGCAGTGCTAGAGGTAGCGGTCAAAGCTCCTACAATGAGCAGTTCTTC.